This TCR beta chain emerged from a study of sequential checkpoint blockade in melanoma. Study summary: After both sequences, patients received maintenance nivolumab.

Treatment defined: randomized to nivolumab then ipilimumab (arm A) or the reverse (arm B). DNA-damaging chemotherapy had not been given to any patient beforehand. PBMC sorting kept live CD3+CD8+ cells without CD19 or CD56. The protocol was immunoSEQ multiplex PCR, while the TCRdb copy is restricted to in-frame clones and leaves out a portion. The sample lists under 3,500 clones, roughly 55% occurring once. Germline loops: CDR1 SGHTA, CDR2 FQGNSA. The CDR3 has 15 residues. V was cut by 3 bases and J by 5 bases, with 16 bases left in between. V and J are TRBV7-2 and TRBJ1-2, with a possible D match to TRBD1 (6 bases). Sample: CD8+ T cells sorted from blood (inferred from file names), taken from a patient given nivolumab and ipilimumab in sequence. This clonotype was obtained from a human donor with melanoma. CDR3 loop: CASSLEDRFLYGYTF. For the CDR3, the DNA is TGTGCCAGCAGCTTGGAAGACAGGTTTTTATATGGCTACACCTTC. Variable domain in full (rest from reference TRBV7-2 and TRBJ1-2): GAGVSQSPSNKVTEKGKDVELRCDPISGHTALYWYRQSLGQGLEFLIYFQGNSAPDKSGLPSDRFSAERTGGSVSTLTIQRTQQEDSAVYLCASSLEDRFLYGYTFGSGTRLTVV.